These 8 T cell receptor beta chains were all obtained from the same sample, sequenced in a study of OX40 agonist ivuxolimab in advanced cancers. Profiled with immunoSEQ multiplex PCR; TCRdb holds only in-frame clones, not every one. The sample comprises tens of thousands of clones, about 90% of which are singletons, and 4.2% rests with the top ten. The sample was CD4+ or CD8+ T cells sorted from blood, taken in a trial of the OX40 agonist ivuxolimab. Receptors originate from an adult with an advanced solid tumor such as melanoma, head and neck, liver or kidney cancer.

The gene calls are TRBV6-6 and TRBJ1-5; D remains unclear. Per the germline V gene, CDR1 is MNHNY and CDR2 is SVGAGI (reference sequence). Trimming stripped 6 bases from V and 3 bases from J, with 15 bases between. The CDR3 sequence is 15 residues long. CDR3 coding DNA: TGTGCCAGCAGCCTCCTGCCGGGGTTCAATCAGCCCCAGCATTTT. Encoded protein: CASSLLPGFNQPQHF.

The gene calls are TRBV4-1 and TRBJ2-1, with 7 bases that match TRBD1. Germline CDR1 reads MGHRA; CDR2 reads YSYEKL. This CDR3 spans 16 amino acids. V was pared by 0 bases and J by 0 bases, with 2 bases of the junction left unmatched. The CDR3 spells CASSQEGQFSYNEQFF. The CDR3 coding sequence is TGCGCCAGCAGCCAAGAGGGACAGTTCTCCTACAATGAGCAGTTCTTC.

V usage is TRBV6-5 and J usage is TRBJ2-2, with unresolved D. V was pared by 0 bases and J by 1 base, with 3 bases between. This CDR3 region has 14 residues. Looked up from germline, CDR1 is MNHEY and CDR2 is SVGAGI. The chain's CDR3 is CASSYSQNTGELFF. The CDR3, as DNA: TGTGCCAGCAGTTACTCGCAGAACACCGGGGAGCTGTTTTTT.

The rearrangement uses TRBV25-1 and TRBJ1-6, with a tentative D call TRBD1 (5 bases). The CDR3 consists of 15 residues. Germline V gene lookup returns CDR1 MGHDK and CDR2 SYGVNS. Between the trimmed V and J ends, which lost 4 bases and 11 bases, there was a span of 18 bases. The DNA for the CDR3 is TGTGCCAGCAGTGGGGAGACAGTTATAGGGACACCCCTCCACTTT. Its translation: CASSGETVIGTPLHF.

The chain couples TRBV6-4 to TRBJ1-1; 7 bases are a match to TRBD1. The CDR3 spans 14 residues. The germline V gene has CDR1 MRHNA and CDR2 SNTAGT. Trimming took 6 bases from V and 4 from J; bases not matched to a gene: 8. This CDR3 is CASSAPRGRTEAFF. The CDR3 DNA sequence: TGTGCCAGCAGCGCTCCGAGGGGGCGCACTGAAGCTTTCTTT.

V usage is TRBV7-6 and J usage is TRBJ2-7, with D unresolved. Trimming shortened V by 2 bases and J by 7 bases, and 15 bases separated the two germline ends. This CDR3 is 14 amino acids long. The germline V gene encodes CDR1 SGHVS and CDR2 FNYEAQ. The CDR3 spells CASSLYLAGGEQYF. CDR3 coding DNA: TGTGCCAGCAGCTTATATCTTGCAGGTGGAGAGCAGTACTTC.

The chain links TRBV7-9 to TRBJ1-1; 8 bases are a match to TRBD1. This CDR3 has 14 amino acids. In germline, CDR1 is SEHNR, CDR2 FQNEAQ (reference sequence). V gave up 5 bases and J gave up 1 base; unmatched junction bases: 3. The DNA for the CDR3 is TGTGCCAGCAGCGGACAGGGCTCGAACACTGAAGCTTTCTTT. It codes for CASSGQGSNTEAFF.

The CDR3 region has the DNA TGTGCCAGCAGCGACGGACGGGCGTCGAATGAAAAACTGTTTTTT. It codes for CASSDGRASNEKLFF. This chain connects TRBV6-5 to TRBJ1-4; D call uncertain. CDR1 and CDR2 (germline): MNHEY, SVGAGI. This CDR3 comprises 15 residues. Trimming took 6 bases from V and 5 from J, leaving 16 bases between them.